This T cell receptor (beta chain) was sequenced for a study of OX40 agonist ivuxolimab in advanced cancers. Study in general: At doses from 0.01 to 10 mg/kg, patients were given intravenous ivuxolimab every 2 weeks. Partial responses were observed in three patients, of whom one had hepatocellular carcinoma and two had cutaneous melanoma.

Study observations and caveats: Researchers did not establish what antigens the expanded peripheral T cells target. In the 0.1 to 3.0 mg/kg range, CD4+ and CD8+ blood T cells had expanded clonally by week 6.

Remarks on this clone: Its antigen is not identified.

CDR1 is SGHNT and CDR2 is YENEEA in the germline V gene. The V gene end was trimmed by 5 bases and the J gene end by 9 bases; junction bases not matched to a gene: 10. The CDR3 loop spans 14 amino acids. The data were produced by immunoSEQ multiplex PCR, yet TCRdb's version contains in-frame clones alone and is incomplete. The data contain 65,000 to 95,000 clones, approximately 82% of them singletons. This receptor was identified in an adult with an advanced solid tumor such as melanoma, head and neck, liver or kidney cancer. V gene TRBV11-3 combines with J gene TRBJ2-1; 7 bases map to TRBD1. Material: CD4+ or CD8+ T cells sorted from blood, obtained in a trial of the OX40 agonist ivuxolimab. The CDR3 DNA reads TGTGCCAGCAGCACGGCCTACAGGGGAAGTGAGCAGTTCTTC. The encoded protein is CASSTAYRGSEQFF.